The sequence of this T cell receptor beta chain was determined in a study of cytomegalovirus exposure and HLA in healthy donors. Whole-study results and caveats: Most subjects' HLA-A and HLA-B alleles were reportedly predicted from TCR beta sequences. With later analysis, a missense DCLRE1C variant became linked to TCR beta V- and J-gene trimming. More clonal expansion characterized HLA-associated TCR beta chains than equally common others in a later analysis. Previous analysis showed most TCR beta V segments were productive about 90% or about 30% of the time.

As concerns this clone: The antigen is unknown.

The V gene end was trimmed by 3 bases and the J gene end by 7 bases; junction bases not matched to a gene: 7. This CDR3 has 15 amino acids. Germline V lookup: CDR1 MNHEY, CDR2 SVGAGI. With 60 Vbeta and 13 Jbeta primers, the PCR was carried out. Produced via immunoSEQ multiplex PCR; TCRdb's table is partial and in-frame only. The table lists approximately 220,000 clones, over 60% of them singletons. The sequencing input was PBMCs. The source is a man younger than 30 in good health and CMV-seronegative. This chain links TRBV6-5 with TRBJ1-2, with 11 bases identical to TRBD1. For the CDR3, the DNA is TGTGCCAGCAGTTATTCGGACAGGGGGCTAACTGGCTACACCTTC. Its protein product is CASSYSDRGLTGYTF.